This TCR beta chain was sequenced for a study of STAT3 mutations in large granular lymphocyte leukemia. Broader study findings: Every T-LGLL patient had at least one immunodominant TCRbeta clonotype.

Germline V gene lookup returns CDR1 MNHNS and CDR2 SASEGT. The V end lost 0 bases, the J end lost 4 bases, and 9 bases lay between the germline ends. This CDR3 region has 14 residues. Sequencing was performed with immunoSEQ multiplex PCR; in TCRdb, only in-frame clones are kept and a portion is missing. This sample has approximately 31,000 clones, with approximately 86% found just once. A note on this clone: Its antigen is not known.

Sequences were obtained from peripheral blood mononuclear cells. The origin of this receptor is a man between 60 and 70 years old with T-cell large granular lymphocyte leukemia. Some clones in this sample may be carry-over from other donors' samples. The chain uses TRBV6-1 and TRBJ2-5; tentative D call: TRBD1 (6 bases). CDR3 in DNA: TGTGCCAGCAGTGAAGCGGGGGCAAGAGAGACCCAGTACTTC. This encodes CASSEAGARETQYF.